The rows below give T cell receptor beta chains drawn from one sample of a study of beta chain features in type 1 diabetes. Repertoires were generated with immunoSEQ multiplex PCR, while TCRdb's copy carries only in-frame clones and drops some. The sample carries over 150,000 clones, about 8% recorded once. Sequencing was carried out using central memory CD4+ T cells from blood. These receptors originate from a woman between 40 and 50 years old with type 1 diabetes. Each CDR3 is given with its conserved first and last residue. Fields, in order: V gene, D gene, clone size, J gene, CDR3 protein, CDR3 DNA. A D gene is named only where the DNA matches it firmly. Rows may omit the clone size; those that give it use once, few, many or a size class.

v_call: TRBV25-1; d_call: TRBD2; clone_size: .; j_call: TRBJ2-1; cdr3_aa: CASSPGGGRRNEQFF; cdr3_nt: TGTGCCAGCAGTCCTGGGGGGGGAAGAAGGAATGAGCAGTTCTTC
v_call: TRBV30; d_call: TRBD1; clone_size: .; j_call: TRBJ1-4; cdr3_aa: CAWSGTGTLKKLFF; cdr3_nt: TGTGCCTGGAGCGGGACAGGGACGTTAAAAAAACTGTTTTTT
v_call: TRBV9; d_call: TRBD1; clone_size: .; j_call: TRBJ2-2; cdr3_aa: CASSFSGTGNTGELFF; cdr3_nt: TGTGCCAGCAGCTTCTCCGGGACAGGGAACACCGGGGAGCTGTTTTTT
v_call: TRBV4-3; d_call: .; clone_size: few; j_call: TRBJ2-3; cdr3_aa: CASSQRLTRTDTQYF; cdr3_nt: TGCGCCAGCAGCCAACGCTTGACTCGCACAGATACGCAGTATTTT
v_call: TRBV6-5; d_call: .; clone_size: few; j_call: TRBJ2-7; cdr3_aa: CASSSESITAYEQYF; cdr3_nt: TGTGCCAGCAGTTCCGAATCTATTACGGCCTACGAGCAGTACTTC
v_call: TRBV10-3; d_call: .; clone_size: .; j_call: TRBJ1-2; cdr3_aa: CAISVKTGYGYTF; cdr3_nt: TGTGCCATCAGTGTCAAAACCGGCTATGGCTACACCTTC
v_call: TRBV5-1; d_call: TRBD1; clone_size: .; j_call: TRBJ1-2; cdr3_aa: CASSPWTGGVGGYTF; cdr3_nt: TGCGCCAGCAGCCCCTGGACAGGGGGCGTGGGTGGCTACACCTTC
v_call: TRBV29-1; d_call: TRBD1; clone_size: .; j_call: TRBJ2-7; cdr3_aa: CSVGDRDEQYF; cdr3_nt: TGCAGCGTGGGGGACAGGGACGAGCAGTACTTC
v_call: TRBV7-7; d_call: .; clone_size: few; j_call: TRBJ2-2; cdr3_aa: CASSSQRDTGELFF; cdr3_nt: TGTGCCAGCAGCTCCCAGCGGGACACCGGGGAGCTGTTTTTT
v_call: TRBV7-2; d_call: TRBD1; clone_size: few; j_call: TRBJ2-1; cdr3_aa: CASIRTGANEQFF; cdr3_nt: TGTGCCAGCATCCGGACAGGGGCCAATGAGCAGTTCTTC
v_call: TRBV19; d_call: .; clone_size: few; j_call: TRBJ1-2; cdr3_aa: CASSIVGREDGYTF; cdr3_nt: TGTGCCAGTAGTATAGTCGGCAGGGAGGATGGCTACACCTTC
v_call: TRBV30; d_call: TRBD2; clone_size: few; j_call: TRBJ2-7; cdr3_aa: CACAPWLAGESYEQYF; cdr3_nt: TGTGCCTGTGCCCCATGGCTAGCGGGAGAGTCCTACGAGCAGTACTTC
v_call: TRBV7-3; d_call: TRBD1; clone_size: .; j_call: TRBJ2-2; cdr3_aa: CASRPDRGSGELFF; cdr3_nt: TGTGCCAGCAGACCAGACAGGGGATCCGGGGAGCTGTTTTTT
v_call: TRBV25-1; d_call: .; clone_size: few; j_call: TRBJ1-1; cdr3_aa: CASSSHPLVGAFF; cdr3_nt: TGTGCCAGCAGTTCCCACCCCCTGGTCGGAGCTTTCTTT
v_call: TRBV7-6; d_call: .; clone_size: few; j_call: TRBJ2-2; cdr3_aa: CASSLGDRTGELFF; cdr3_nt: TGTGCCAGCAGCTTAGGCGACAGGACCGGGGAGCTGTTTTTT
v_call: TRBV25-1; d_call: TRBD1; clone_size: .; j_call: TRBJ1-2; cdr3_aa: CASISGTGTVGGYTF; cdr3_nt: TGTGCCAGTATCTCCGGGACAGGGACGGTTGGGGGCTACACCTTC
v_call: TRBV7-3; d_call: .; clone_size: .; j_call: TRBJ1-1; cdr3_aa: CASGSGANTEAFF; cdr3_nt: TGTGCCTCAGGTTCGGGAGCGAACACTGAAGCTTTCTTT
v_call: TRBV7-9; d_call: .; clone_size: .; j_call: TRBJ1-1; cdr3_aa: CASSLRSLGATEAFF; cdr3_nt: TGTGCCAGCAGCTTAAGGTCCCTGGGGGCGACTGAAGCTTTCTTT
v_call: TRBV28; d_call: .; clone_size: .; j_call: TRBJ1-2; cdr3_aa: CASSRTGVYGYTF; cdr3_nt: TGTGCCAGCAGCAGAACAGGAGTTTATGGCTACACCTTC
v_call: TRBV7-2; d_call: .; clone_size: few; j_call: TRBJ1-1; cdr3_aa: CASSLAQGKAFF; cdr3_nt: TGTGCCAGCAGCTTAGCGCAGGGGAAAGCTTTCTTT
v_call: TRBV13; d_call: TRBD2; clone_size: .; j_call: TRBJ2-1; cdr3_aa: CASSRPTSGGFSSYNEQFF; cdr3_nt: TGTGCCAGCAGCCGTCCCACTAGCGGGGGGTTCTCCTCCTACAATGAGCAGTTCTTC
v_call: TRBV6-5; d_call: .; clone_size: .; j_call: TRBJ1-1; cdr3_aa: CASCSMNTEAFF; cdr3_nt: TGTGCCAGCTGTAGTATGAACACTGAAGCTTTCTTT
v_call: TRBV2; d_call: .; clone_size: few; j_call: TRBJ1-1; cdr3_aa: CASSLQGNTEAFF; cdr3_nt: TGTGCCAGCAGTCTACAGGGGAACACTGAAGCTTTCTTT